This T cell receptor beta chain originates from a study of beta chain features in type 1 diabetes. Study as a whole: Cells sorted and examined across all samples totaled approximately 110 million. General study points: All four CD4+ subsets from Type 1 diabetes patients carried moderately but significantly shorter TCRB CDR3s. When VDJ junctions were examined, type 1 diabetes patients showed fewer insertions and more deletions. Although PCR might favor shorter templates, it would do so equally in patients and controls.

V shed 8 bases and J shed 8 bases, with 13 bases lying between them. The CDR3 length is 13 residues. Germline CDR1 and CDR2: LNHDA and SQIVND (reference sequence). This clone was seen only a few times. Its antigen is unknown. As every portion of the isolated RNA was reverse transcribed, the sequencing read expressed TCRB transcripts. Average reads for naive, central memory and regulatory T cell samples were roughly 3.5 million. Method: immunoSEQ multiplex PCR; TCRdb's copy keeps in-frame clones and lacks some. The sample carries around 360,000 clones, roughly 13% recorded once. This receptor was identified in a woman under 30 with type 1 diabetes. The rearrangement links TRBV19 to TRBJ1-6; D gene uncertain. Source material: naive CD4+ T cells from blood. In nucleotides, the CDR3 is TGTGCCAGTCAGGCCAGACCGGATTCACCCCTCCACTTT. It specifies CASQARPDSPLHF.